These T cell receptor beta chains were read from a single sample in a study of T-cell reconstitution after alpha-beta-depleted transplantation in children. MiXCR, applied by TCRdb to the PCR reads, yields one record per CDR3 protein. The data contain about 980,000 distinct CDR3 sequences, about 30% of them singletons. Sequences were derived from PBMCs, mostly from graft donor cells, sampled 360 days after TCRalphabeta/CD19-depleted stem cell transplant. These receptors were taken from a boy under three years old who had a stem cell transplant for SCID, so the T cells may come from the graft donor. Both conserved end residues are part of each CDR3. Each record gives: D gene, J gene, V gene, clone size, CDR3 DNA, CDR3 protein. A D gene is named only where the DNA matches it firmly. Clone sizes are given selectively: once, few, many, or a class where the clone is expanded.

D gene: NA; J gene: TRBJ2-3; V gene: TRBV18; clone size: NA; CDR3 DNA: TGTGCCAGCTCATCGACGAGAGGCACAGATACGCAGTATTTT; CDR3 protein: CASSSTRGTDTQYF
D gene: NA; J gene: TRBJ1-2; V gene: TRBV12-3/TRBV12-4; clone size: NA; CDR3 DNA: TGTGCCAGCAGTTCGATACCCGACGAGGTTTATGGCTACACCTTC; CDR3 protein: CASSSIPDEVYGYTF
D gene: NA; J gene: TRBJ2-6; V gene: TRBV28; clone size: few; CDR3 DNA: TGTGCCAGCAGCCCGGGACATTTTCTCTCTGGGGCCAACGTCCTGACTTTC; CDR3 protein: CASSPGHFLSGANVLTF
D gene: TRBD1; J gene: TRBJ1-2; V gene: TRBV7-9; clone size: NA; CDR3 DNA: TGTGCCAGCAGAAGGACAGGGCGGTGGGACTATGGCTACACCTTC; CDR3 protein: CASRRTGRWDYGYTF
D gene: NA; J gene: TRBJ2-1; V gene: TRBV27; clone size: NA; CDR3 DNA: TGTGCCAGCAGTTTATCGACCCAGGGGGGCAATGAGCAGTTCTTC; CDR3 protein: CASSLSTQGGNEQFF
D gene: NA; J gene: TRBJ1-5; V gene: TRBV10-3; clone size: once; CDR3 DNA: TGTGCCATCAGTGAGTCGCGTCGAGGCAATCAGCCCCAGCATTTT; CDR3 protein: CAISESRRGNQPQHF
D gene: TRBD2; J gene: TRBJ2-5; V gene: TRBV7-8; clone size: few; CDR3 DNA: TGTGCCAGCAGCCTACTAGCGGGGCTTTTGGGGGAGACCCAGTACTTC; CDR3 protein: CASSLLAGLLGETQYF
D gene: TRBD1; J gene: TRBJ2-1; V gene: TRBV11-2; clone size: few; CDR3 DNA: TGTGCCAGCAGCCGGGCGACAGGGAACGACAATGAGCAGTTCTTC; CDR3 protein: CASSRATGNDNEQFF
D gene: TRBD2; J gene: TRBJ2-1; V gene: TRBV20-1; clone size: NA; CDR3 DNA: TGCAGTGCTCCTCTCCCTGCGGGGGACTACAATGAGCAGTTCTTC; CDR3 protein: CSAPLPAGDYNEQFF
D gene: NA; J gene: TRBJ2-6; V gene: TRBV6-1; clone size: NA; CDR3 DNA: TGTGCCAGCAGTCTCGGAGGGGGCGTTTCGGGGGCCAACGTCCTGACTTTC; CDR3 protein: CASSLGGGVSGANVLTF
D gene: NA; J gene: TRBJ2-1; V gene: TRBV6-1; clone size: few; CDR3 DNA: TGTGCCAGCAGCCCTACTAGCTTCGCCTACAATGAGCAGTTCTTC; CDR3 protein: CASSPTSFAYNEQFF
D gene: TRBD1; J gene: TRBJ2-1; V gene: TRBV12-3/TRBV12-4; clone size: many; CDR3 DNA: TGTGCCAGCAGTGGGACAGGGCCAGCCGATGAGCAGTTCTTC; CDR3 protein: CASSGTGPADEQFF
D gene: TRBD2; J gene: TRBJ2-3; V gene: TRBV5-1; clone size: NA; CDR3 DNA: TGCGCCAGCAGCTTGATGGCTAGCGGGGGGCCGGGAGATACGCAGTATTTT; CDR3 protein: CASSLMASGGPGDTQYF
D gene: NA; J gene: TRBJ1-2; V gene: TRBV5-5; clone size: NA; CDR3 DNA: TGTGCCAGCAGCCGGAACAGGGCCAACTATGGCTACACCTTC; CDR3 protein: CASSRNRANYGYTF
D gene: NA; J gene: TRBJ2-2; V gene: TRBV11-3; clone size: NA; CDR3 DNA: TGTGCCAGCAGCTTAAGTGAAACCGGGGAGCTGTTTTTT; CDR3 protein: CASSLSETGELFF
D gene: NA; J gene: TRBJ2-1; V gene: TRBV28; clone size: NA; CDR3 DNA: TGTGCCAGCAACCCGGACAATACTGAGCAGTTCTTC; CDR3 protein: CASNPDNTEQFF
D gene: TRBD2; J gene: TRBJ2-7; V gene: TRBV15; clone size: few; CDR3 DNA: TGTGCCACCAGCAGAGATGCGGGGGGTCGGACCTACGAGCAGTACTTC; CDR3 protein: CATSRDAGGRTYEQYF
D gene: TRBD1; J gene: TRBJ1-1; V gene: TRBV5-6; clone size: NA; CDR3 DNA: TGTGCCAGCAGCCTCCGGACAGGGAAGTTGGCTGAAGCTTTCTTT; CDR3 protein: CASSLRTGKLAEAFF
D gene: NA; J gene: TRBJ1-6; V gene: TRBV4-3; clone size: few; CDR3 DNA: TGCGCCAGCAGCCGGGTCTCGGGCGCCTATAATTCACCCCTCCACTTT; CDR3 protein: CASSRVSGAYNSPLHF
D gene: NA; J gene: TRBJ2-7; V gene: TRBV4-1; clone size: few; CDR3 DNA: TGCGCCAGCAGCCAAGTGAAGGGCAGACCTAGCTCCTACGAGCAGTACTTC; CDR3 protein: CASSQVKGRPSSYEQYF
D gene: NA; J gene: TRBJ2-3; V gene: TRBV18; clone size: NA; CDR3 DNA: TGTGCCATCTTTCGGGGGGCCGGGACAGATACGCAGTATTTT; CDR3 protein: CAIFRGAGTDTQYF
D gene: TRBD1; J gene: TRBJ2-7; V gene: TRBV20-1; clone size: few; CDR3 DNA: TGCAGTGCTAGGACAGGGGCCCCCTACGAGCAGTACTTC; CDR3 protein: CSARTGAPYEQYF
D gene: NA; J gene: TRBJ2-4; V gene: TRBV6-2/TRBV6-3; clone size: few; CDR3 DNA: TGTGCCAGCAGTTACGGTATAGCCAAAAACATTCAGTACTTC; CDR3 protein: CASSYGIAKNIQYF
D gene: NA; J gene: TRBJ2-7; V gene: TRBV5-1; clone size: NA; CDR3 DNA: TGCGCCAGCAGCTTTTTGGAGGGATCGGGGGAGCAGTACTTC; CDR3 protein: CASSFLEGSGEQYF
D gene: TRBD1; J gene: TRBJ1-2; V gene: TRBV5-1; clone size: NA; CDR3 DNA: TGCGCCAGCAGCCCACGGCCGGGGGACAGGCCTTATGGCTACACCTTC; CDR3 protein: CASSPRPGDRPYGYTF
D gene: NA; J gene: TRBJ1-6; V gene: TRBV27; clone size: few; CDR3 DNA: TGTGCCAGCAGTTTATCATGGGGGAGAAATTCACCCCTCCACTTT; CDR3 protein: CASSLSWGRNSPLHF
D gene: NA; J gene: TRBJ2-3; V gene: TRBV7-9; clone size: NA; CDR3 DNA: TGTGCCAGCAGCCACATACCGGGACTCCCCACAGATACGCAGTATTTT; CDR3 protein: CASSHIPGLPTDTQYF
D gene: NA; J gene: TRBJ2-5; V gene: TRBV7-2; clone size: few; CDR3 DNA: TGTGCCAGCAGCAGGGACACGATGCAAGAGACCCAGTACTTC; CDR3 protein: CASSRDTMQETQYF
D gene: NA; J gene: TRBJ1-5; V gene: TRBV12-3/TRBV12-4; clone size: few; CDR3 DNA: TGTGCCAGCAGTTTTGGGTTCAGGAATAGCAATCAGCCCCAGCATTTT; CDR3 protein: CASSFGFRNSNQPQHF
D gene: TRBD1; J gene: TRBJ1-1; V gene: TRBV7-2; clone size: NA; CDR3 DNA: TGTGCCAGCAGCTGGGACTTCTGGACAGGGGGCACTGAAGCTTTCTTT; CDR3 protein: CASSWDFWTGGTEAFF
D gene: NA; J gene: TRBJ1-1; V gene: TRBV4-3; clone size: NA; CDR3 DNA: TGCGCCAGCAGCCAAGGGAGTCCAGGGGCGATCCCTGAAGCTTTCTTT; CDR3 protein: CASSQGSPGAIPEAFF
D gene: NA; J gene: TRBJ1-4; V gene: TRBV20-1; clone size: NA; CDR3 DNA: TGCAGTGCCGGGGGTACGGAGGGGGAAAAACTGTTTTTT; CDR3 protein: CSAGGTEGEKLFF
D gene: NA; J gene: TRBJ2-3; V gene: TRBV5-5; clone size: NA; CDR3 DNA: TGTGCCAGCAGCTTGGAGTGGGCAGGTCCAGATACGCAGTATTTT; CDR3 protein: CASSLEWAGPDTQYF